The clone carrying this TCR beta chain was seen at least ten times. The antigen is undetermined. The data stem from a study of early T cells in non-severe SARS-CoV-2 infection. Study summary: With bulk RNA from unsorted whole blood as input, sequencing yielded unpaired chains. Study-level findings and limits: VDJdb-based matching was biased toward anti-spike CD8 responses and missed private and CD4 specificities.

Germline CDR1 reads LNHDA; CDR2 reads SQIVND (reference sequence). The V gene lost 6 bases and the J gene lost 0 bases, with 15 bases spanning the gap. The CDR3 has 16 residues. Tagging with unique molecular identifiers was applied to individual cDNA molecules. From the 5' RACE reads, TCRdb called clonotypes with MiXCR, one entry per CDR3 protein. The sample records 85,000 to 90,000 distinct CDR3 sequences, around 14% being singletons. The sample taken for sequencing was whole blood. This receptor was obtained from an adult who was a healthcare worker with PCR-confirmed SARS-CoV-2 infection or an uninfected control (not recorded which). The chain combines TRBV19 with TRBJ1-5; no clear D. CDR3 loop: CASSGLVGYSNQPQHF. The CDR3 DNA is TGTGCCAGTAGCGGATTGGTTGGGTATAGCAATCAGCCCCAGCATTTT.